This record looks at one TCR beta chain sequence and its context. Its target is not known. The data stem from a study of monozygotic twins with cystic fibrosis. Study results and caveats: Nucleotide-identical clonotype sharing was significantly higher within monozygotic CF twin pairs than between unrelated CF individuals. Low clonality (median roughly 0.0099) suggested a mostly naive repertoire.

The V gene lost 3 bases and the J gene lost 4 bases, with 9 bases spanning the gap. Germline V lookup: CDR1 MDHEN, CDR2 SYDVKM. There are 13 residues in the CDR3. Libraries were prepared by immunoSEQ multiplex PCR; TCRdb keeps only in-frame clonotypes and omits some of them. The sample holds roughly 20,000 clones, approximately 97% seen once. This clonotype was sampled from a woman in her 30s with cystic fibrosis. The rearrangement uses TRBV28 and TRBJ1-1; unclear D gene. The sample was blood. CDR3 coding DNA: TGTGCCAGCAGTTTTGGCCTGAGCACTGAAGCTTTCTTT. Protein: CASSFGLSTEAFF.